Listed below are T cell receptor beta chains from one sample, sequenced in a study of T cells of healthy individuals. TCRdb reanalysed the 5' RACE reads using MiXCR and keeps one entry per CDR3 protein. This sample has about 82,000 distinct CDR3 sequences, with more than 5% found just once. The receptors derive from a female donor in good health. CDR3s include the opening cysteine and the closing phenylalanine or tryptophan. Size values are once, few and many counts, or a class for expanded clones, and some rows have none.

clone size,V gene,CDR3 protein
-,TRBV14,CASSQTGGRYTEAFF
-,TRBV3-1,CASSQALNEQFF
many,TRBV6-5,CASSFLAGGDNEQFF
many,TRBV7-2,CASSPGASWEQYF
-,TRBV7-3,CASSPDRTGGQETQYF
many,TRBV6-6,CASSYSSLAGLETQYF
few,TRBV6-2/TRBV6-3,CASSSGTSGINEQFF
many,TRBV20-1,CSAPTWDNSPLHF
few,TRBV12-3/TRBV12-4,CASSSGTLRGEAQYF
many,TRBV19,CASSRDRGISPLHF
few,TRBV6-5,CASSYRGIEFYGYTF
few,TRBV7-9,CASSSTGAGEKLFF
-,TRBV12-3/TRBV12-4,CASSDIPGQGKAGANVLTF
-,TRBV20-1,CSARDHICGNIQYF
many,TRBV20-1,CSASGTANTEAFF
-,TRBV12-3/TRBV12-4,CASSRTGNSYEQYF
many,TRBV7-2,CASSIRTSGTEQFF
many,TRBV4-1,CASSQENGYEAFF
many,TRBV30,CAWSPKGTDYTF
-,TRBV6-2/TRBV6-3,CASSYLAARDRDGGSEAFF
many,TRBV29-1,CSVAGSLAQGLKNIQYF
-,TRBV18,CASSPPLAGVRNEQFF
many,TRBV29-1,CSVVGGTSGSTYNEQFF
few,TRBV27,CASSPGGVSQPQHF
few,TRBV13,CASSLGAGGLVDTQYF
few,TRBV29-1,CSVEDLDSSAGLSGYTF
many,TRBV20-1,CSAGPSQGFPNQPQHF
-,TRBV12-3/TRBV12-4,CASSFGGDSNQPQHF
many,TRBV11-1,CASSLLASRSTADTQYF
many,TRBV6-2/TRBV6-3,CASSLVESGYTF
many,TRBV12-3/TRBV12-4,CASCQTGAYNEQFF
many,TRBV12-3/TRBV12-4,CASSLWGPKGYTF
many,TRBV4-2,CASSRRKALAGELFF
few,TRBV2,CASSEFPAQTQYF
-,TRBV12-3/TRBV12-4,CASSLGGPNTEAFF
many,TRBV10-3,CAISPLDRASTDTQYF
many,TRBV4-1,CASSLKGGPSTDTQYF